This entry features one T cell receptor (beta chain) sequence. Germline V gives CDR1 MGHDK, CDR2 SYGVNS. The V end was cut by 1 base, the J end by 0 bases, with 4 bases between. CDR3 size: 14 residues. The data stem from a study of blood T cell repertoires in COVID-19. Study information: From the United States, Italy and Spain came samples of acute and convalescent COVID-19. In each case, the material was cDNA or gDNA derived from T cells, B-cell-depleted T cells, or PBMCs.

Original processing methods: Estimated nucleated cell counts came from reference gene primer amplification. Clones were sequenced by immunoSEQ multiplex PCR, and TCRdb holds only the in-frame ones, with some missing. The DNA was the basis for D and trimming; V, J and clone size are from that table. The data contain around 270,000 clones, about 83% of them singletons. This chain links TRBV25-1 with TRBJ1-5; no reliable D call. The sample was peripheral blood. This clonotype originated in a woman in her 40s who had recovered from COVID-19. The CDR3 region is CASSESHSNQPQHF. The CDR3 nucleotides read TGTGCCAGCAGTGAATCCCATAGCAATCAGCCCCAGCATTTT.